This TCR beta chain was recovered during a study of blood T cell repertoires in COVID-19. Study details: The United States, Italy and Spain supplied acute and convalescent COVID-19 samples. Nucleic acid was either cDNA or gDNA, and it came from T cells, B-cell-depleted T cells, or PBMCs.

Trimming removed 5 bases at V and 2 bases at J, with 12 bases between. The CDR3 is 14 amino acids. CDR1 and CDR2 from the germline V gene are MNHEY and SMNVEV (reference sequence). Participants were aged about 18 to 100 years from around 26 US areas. In the authors' methods: Reference gene primer amplification gave nucleated cell count estimates. TCRdb's copy holds only in-frame clones and misses some; the assay was immunoSEQ multiplex PCR. From that table come the V and J calls and clone size; the DNA was used to work out D and trimming. This table has about 260,000 clones, 80% to 90% appearing once.

This sequence originates from a woman aged 40 to 49 who had been exposed to COVID-19. Sequencing input: PBMCs or T cells enriched from blood (not recorded which). J is TRBJ1-2 and V is TRBV27; the D gene is possibly TRBD1 (5 bases). CDR3 nucleotides: TGTGCCAGCAGTCCCACAGACAGAAACTATGGCTACACCTTC. This sequence encodes CASSPTDRNYGYTF.